These T cell receptor beta chains were read from a single sample in a study of regulatory T cells in long-lasting Graves disease. Via MiXCR, TCRdb re-called the multiplex PCR reads, giving one row per CDR3 protein. The table lists hundreds of thousands of distinct CDR3 sequences, 16% of them singletons. The sample also formed part of further work on T cells in Graves' hyperthyroidism and ophthalmopathy.

Sequencing was performed on peripheral blood mononuclear cells (PBMCs), taken at new diagnosis, from a patient treated with antithyroid drugs. The source is a woman aged 35-60 years with Graves disease. Both conserved end residues are part of each CDR3. The D gene is left open where the match is weak. The size entry is marked missing in some rows and otherwise reads once, few, many or a size class.

many	TRBV24-1	TRBJ2-3	TRBD1	TGTGCCACCAGTGATTCGACAGGGTGGGGAGGCACAGATACGCAGTATTTT	CATSDSTGWGGTDTQYF
many	TRBV10-3	TRBJ1-5	NA	TGTGCCATCAGCACGGACGGATTAGGTAGCAATCAGCCCCAGCATTTT	CAISTDGLGSNQPQHF
few	TRBV3-1	TRBJ1-5	NA	TGTGCCAGCAGCCAACATGGTCTGGGCGGGGATAGCAATCAGCCCCAGCATTTT	CASSQHGLGGDSNQPQHF
NA	TRBV9	TRBJ1-3	NA	TGTGCCAGCAGCGTAGGCGGGCAGGACACCATATATTTT	CASSVGGQDTIYF
once	TRBV15	TRBJ1-4	NA	TGTGCCATCAGGGGCTTTTCTAATGAAAAACTGTTTTTT	CAIRGFSNEKLFF
many	TRBV6-1	TRBJ1-6	NA	TGTGCCAGCAGTCACAGGGCAGGGAATAATTCACCCCTCCACTTT	CASSHRAGNNSPLHF
many	TRBV6-1	TRBJ2-3	NA	TGTGCCAGCAACCAGGGAGTGGGGGATACGCAGTATTTT	CASNQGVGDTQYF
many	TRBV5-1	TRBJ2-7	NA	TGCGCCAGCAGCTTAGCCACGCGGGCCGAGCAGTACTTC	CASSLATRAEQYF
many	TRBV5-1	TRBJ1-2	NA	TGCGCCAGCAGCCCGGATGCGGGTTCTAACTATGGCTACACCTTC	CASSPDAGSNYGYTF
NA	TRBV7-9	TRBJ2-6	NA	TGTGCCAGCAGCTTCCCTAGGGCTGGGGCCAACGTCCTGACTTTC	CASSFPRAGANVLTF
many	TRBV5-1	TRBJ2-7	NA	TGCGCCAGCAGCTCGGTCATGGGGCGCGACGAGCAGTACTTC	CASSSVMGRDEQYF